These 32 T cell receptor beta chains share one sample of origin, sequenced in a study of human T cells and chemical hapten exposure. TCRdb re-analysed the RACE reads in MiXCR, keeping a single row per CDR3 protein. Among around 80,000 distinct CDR3 sequences listed, over 8.5% were seen once. The time point: healthy volunteer bleed at 6 weeks. The study extracted total RNA from unfractionated whole blood. The specimen sequenced was whole blood. These receptors were obtained from a male donor in good health. Some clones in this sample may be carry-over from other donors' samples.

The CDR3 reads CASSLRWGNSYEQYF. In DNA form, the CDR3 reads TGTGCCAGCTCCTTGAGGTGGGGGAACTCCTACGAGCAGTACTTC. The rearrangement uses TRBV12-3 or TRBV12-4 and TRBJ2-7; either TRBD1 or TRBD2 may supply D (5 bases each). Between the trimmed V and J ends, which lost 8 bases and 0 bases, there was a span of 17 bases. CDR3 length: 15 residues.

This clonotype has a count of ten or more. This chain uses TRBV5-1 with TRBJ2-7, with TRBD1 matching over 12 bases. CDR1 and CDR2 (germline): SGHRS, YFSETQ. Losses at the gene ends were 4 bases for V and 6 bases for J; bases not matched to a gene: 5. CDR3 length: 14 amino acids. DNA of the CDR3: TGCGCCAGCAGCCCCGGGACAGGGGGCGCCGAGCAGTACTTC. This sequence encodes CASSPGTGGAEQYF.

This clonotype was counted between two and nine times. The chain couples TRBV29-1 to TRBJ2-3, with 15 bases identical to TRBD2. Per the germline V gene, CDR1 is SQVTM and CDR2 is ANQGSEA. Trimming removed 4 bases from V and 0 bases from J; junction bases left unmatched: 20. The CDR3 covers 22 residues. The CDR3, as DNA: TGCAGCGTTGTCGGGAGAGGAGGAGAAGGGACTAGCGGGAGGCGCAGCACAGATACGCAGTATTTT. Its translation: CSVVGRGGEGTSGRRSTDTQYF.

The genes are TRBV27 and TRBJ1-4; D might be TRBD1 (6 bases). Trimming took 7 bases from V and 4 from J, leaving 19 bases between them. Germline assignment: CDR1 MNHEY and CDR2 SMNVEV (reference sequence). The CDR3 has 16 residues. CDR3 residues: CASKGGSPGFNEKLFF. In DNA form, the CDR3 reads TGTGCCAGCAAAGGGGGGTCCCCAGGGTTTAATGAAAAACTGTTTTTT.

V is TRBV7-2 and J is TRBJ2-3, with unresolved D. Trimming took off 5 bases at V and 0 bases at J, with 6 bases between the two ends. Per the germline V gene, CDR1 is SGHTA and CDR2 is FQGNSA. CDR3 length equals 13 residues. Here the CDR3 reads CASSHHSTDTQYF. The CDR3 nucleotides read TGTGCCAGCAGCCACCATAGCACAGATACGCAGTATTTT.

The chain recombines TRBV6-5 with TRBJ2-1; D is perhaps TRBD1 (5 bases). This CDR3 has 18 amino acids. V lost 4 bases to trimming and J lost 1 base, with 20 bases between them. CDR1 is MNHEY and CDR2 is SVGAGI in the germline V gene. The CDR3 reads CASSFRNTLKGSYNEQFF. DNA of the CDR3: TGTGCCAGCAGTTTTAGGAACACTCTAAAGGGGTCCTACAATGAGCAGTTCTTC.

This clonotype has a count of ten or more. The V call is TRBV12-3 or TRBV12-4, the J call TRBJ2-7, with 13 bases matching TRBD2. The trim removed 5 bases at V and 2 bases at J, leaving 9 bases unmatched. CDR3 length equals 17 residues. The CDR3 sequence is CASSPVGTSGMAYEQYF. The DNA of the CDR3 is TGTGCCAGCAGTCCAGTGGGGACTAGCGGGATGGCCTACGAGCAGTACTTC.

CDR3 in amino acids: CASAAEGYYNEQFF. The CDR3 DNA follows: TGCGCCAGCGCCGCGGAGGGCTATTACAATGAGCAGTTCTTC. The chain is built from TRBV5-1 and TRBJ2-1; D possibly corresponds to TRBD2 (6 bases). This CDR3 has 14 amino acids. The V gene's germline CDR1 is SGHRS and CDR2 YFSETQ. Trimming shortened V by 7 bases and J by 4 bases, and 15 bases separated the two germline ends.

This clonotype has a handful of counts. V gene TRBV21-1 combines with J gene TRBJ1-4; TRBD1, the D gene given by the table, was not confirmed from the DNA. TRBV21-1 is classified as a pseudogene. The CDR3 is 16 amino acids. Here the CDR3 reads CASSNSQGDGEEKLFF. The DNA for the CDR3 is TGTGCCAGCAGCAATAGCCAAGGGGACGGGGAAGAGAAACTGTTTTTT.

This clonotype was seen at least ten times. The J gene is TRBJ1-1, the V gene TRBV5-1; D remains ambiguous. The CDR3 sequence is 15 residues long. Germline V gives CDR1 SGHRS, CDR2 YFSETQ. V was trimmed by 0 bases and J by 2 bases, leaving 11 bases between them. The CDR3 protein is CASSLVQSGNTEAFF. CDR3 coding DNA: TGCGCCAGCAGCTTGGTACAATCAGGAAACACTGAAGCTTTCTTT.

A note on this clonotype: A much larger clone lies one base from this, so it may be a read error. CDR3 DNA sequence: TGTGCCAGCAGGACAGGGAACACCGGGGAGCTGTTTTTT. Its translation: CASRTGNTGELFF. V gene TRBV12-3 or TRBV12-4 combines with J gene TRBJ2-2, with D possibly matching TRBD1 (6 bases). The V and J ends lost 6 bases and 1 base respectively, with 6 bases between them. The CDR3 consists of 13 residues.

This clonotype was seen a few times. The chain carries TRBV20-1 and TRBJ2-1; a weak D match, TRBD2 (5 bases). V was clipped by 6 bases and J by 0 bases, with 15 bases between them. Germline V gene sequence: CDR1 DFQATT, CDR2 SNEGSKA (reference sequence). The CDR3 is made up of 15 amino acids. CDR3 in DNA: TGCAGTGCCCGGATTCGGGAAAGCTCCTACAATGAGCAGTTCTTC. This sequence encodes CSARIRESSYNEQFF.

This clonotype was recorded at least ten times. This chain connects TRBV20-1 to TRBJ2-3; TRBD2 agrees at 16 bases. Germline V gene lookup returns CDR1 DFQATT and CDR2 SNEGSKA (reference sequence). CDR3 size: 16 residues. V lost 5 bases to trimming and J lost 6 bases; unmatched junction nucleotides: 8. DNA of the CDR3: TGCAGTGCTTCTGGGACTAGCGGGGGGGCCAGGGATACGCAGTATTTT. Translating it yields CSASGTSGGARDTQYF.

The J gene is TRBJ1-1, the V gene TRBV7-8, with D perhaps TRBD1 (5 bases). There are 15 residues in the CDR3. Germline V gene lookup returns CDR1 SGHVS and CDR2 FQNEAQ. The V and J ends lost 1 base and 5 bases respectively, with 14 bases between them. The CDR3 coding sequence is TGTGCCAGCAGCTTAGTAAAAGGGGTGGGAACTGAAGCTTTCTTT. Protein sequence: CASSLVKGVGTEAFF.

The rearrangement uses TRBV29-1 and TRBJ2-1, with 10 bases lining up with TRBD1. V shed 4 bases, J shed 5 bases, and the junction held 8 bases outside the gene matches. The CDR3 is made up of 15 amino acids. The germline V gene encodes CDR1 SQVTM and CDR2 ANQGSEA. The CDR3 is CSVVGTGASNNEQFF. In DNA form, the CDR3 reads TGCAGCGTTGTGGGGACAGGGGCCTCAAACAATGAGCAGTTCTTC.

The gene calls are TRBV20-1 and TRBJ2-3; maybe TRBD2 (5 bases). This CDR3 has 14 residues. Germline assignment: CDR1 DFQATT and CDR2 SNEGSKA (reference sequence). Trimming shortened V by 3 bases and J by 0 bases, and 10 bases separated the two germline ends. CDR3 sequence: CSARPRTSTDTQYF. CDR3 nucleotides: TGCAGTGCTAGGCCCCGGACTAGCACAGATACGCAGTATTTT.

This clonotype was picked up a small number of times. The rearrangement joins TRBV13 to TRBJ2-7; D possibly matches TRBD1 or TRBD2 (5 bases each). Germline values: CDR1 PRHDT, CDR2 FYEKMQ (reference sequence). V lost 0 bases, J lost 7 bases, and 10 bases lay in between. CDR3 length: 13 residues. The CDR3 here is CASSLGGTEEQYF. CDR3 bases: TGTGCCAGCAGCTTAGGCGGGACGGAGGAGCAGTACTTC.

The rearrangement uses TRBV4-3 and TRBJ1-5; D gene unclear. Trimming removed 1 base from V and 3 bases from J, with 7 bases in between. The V gene's germline CDR1 is LGHNA and CDR2 YSLEER. This CDR3 comprises 14 residues. CDR3 bases: TGCGCCAGCAGCCAAGTTGCCACCAATCAGCCCCAGCATTTT. This sequence encodes CASSQVATNQPQHF.

This clonotype occurred many times. The chain links TRBV6-2 or TRBV6-3 to TRBJ1-1, with 11 bases that match TRBD1. Germline lookup yields CDR1 MNHEY and CDR2 SVGEGT. CDR3 size: 15 residues. Trimming cost V 4 bases and J 6 bases; bases outside gene matches: 7. CDR3 DNA: TGTGCCAGCAGTTCACCGGGACAGGGGGTCTCTGAAGCTTTCTTT. Its protein product is CASSSPGQGVSEAFF.

The chain joins TRBV10-3 to TRBJ2-5, with D perhaps matching TRBD1 (6 bases). V gave up 4 bases and J gave up 2 bases, with 8 bases separating them. Germline loops: CDR1 ENHRY, CDR2 SYGVKD. This CDR3 region has 13 residues. CDR3 sequence: CAISGGQQETQYF. CDR3 bases: TGTGCCATCAGTGGAGGACAGCAAGAGACCCAGTACTTC.

This clonotype was found a few times. The rearrangement links TRBV19 to TRBJ1-5, with D possibly matching TRBD1 (6 bases). The CDR3 runs 13 residues. Germline-derived CDR1 and CDR2 are LNHDA and SQIVND (reference sequence). Trimming cost V 5 bases and J 6 bases, with 11 bases left between them. CDR3 nucleotide sequence: TGTGCCAGTAGTGAGACAGGTCGTCAGCCCCAGCATTTT. Residues: CASSETGRQPQHF.

The J gene is TRBJ1-2, the V gene TRBV6-1; no reliable D call. V lost 1 base to trimming and J lost 4 bases, with 4 bases between them. The germline V gene has CDR1 MNHNS and CDR2 SASEGT. The CDR3 extends over 12 amino acids. CDR3 loop: CASSEVPYGYTF. The CDR3 DNA is TGTGCCAGCAGTGAAGTCCCCTATGGCTACACCTTC.

The chain employs TRBV27 and TRBJ1-6; 8 bases match TRBD1. This CDR3 is built from 15 residues. The junction had 7 bases not matched to a gene; V was cut back by 5 bases and J by 7 bases. Germline-derived CDR1 and CDR2 are MNHEY and SMNVEV (reference sequence). CDR3 loop: CASSPRRQGNSPLHF. The CDR3 nucleotides read TGTGCCAGCAGTCCCAGAAGACAGGGGAATTCACCCCTCCACTTT.

The chain has TRBV7-2 and TRBJ2-1; tentatively, D is TRBD2 (6 bases). This CDR3 is built from 17 residues. V gave up 3 bases and J gave up 7 bases, with 22 bases separating them. Germline V gives CDR1 SGHTA, CDR2 FQGNSA. CDR3 sequence reads: CASSFHGHSQAGNEQFF. As DNA, the CDR3 is TGTGCCAGCAGCTTTCATGGACATAGCCAGGCGGGGAATGAGCAGTTCTTC. Together with reference TRBV7-2 and TRBJ2-1, the CDR3 gives the full variable domain: GAGVSQSPSNKVTEKGKDVELRCDPISGHTALYWYRQSLGQGLEFLIYFQGNSAPDKSGLPSDRFSAERTGGSVSTLTIQRTQQEDSAVYLCASSFHGHSQAGNEQFFGPGTRLTVL.

The chain joins TRBV20-1 to TRBJ2-1; 7 bases are a match to TRBD2. The length of the CDR3 is 13 residues. The J segment lost 5 bases and the V segment lost 7 bases, leaving 8 bases of the junction unmatched. Germline CDR1 reads DFQATT; CDR2 reads SNEGSKA (reference sequence). CDR3 amino acids: CSVRGEGHNEQFF. DNA for the CDR3: TGCAGTGTCCGGGGGGAGGGCCACAATGAGCAGTTCTTC.

This clonotype turned up a few times. V and J are TRBV4-3 and TRBJ1-3; 7 nucleotides align to TRBD1. Losses at the gene ends were 1 base for V and 8 bases for J; bases not matched to a gene: 11. The V gene's germline CDR1 is LGHNA and CDR2 YSLEER. CDR3 size: 16 residues. As DNA, the CDR3 is TGCGCCAGCAGCCAAGCCAGGACCCAGGGGGTTGACACCATATATTTT. Residues: CASSQARTQGVDTIYF.

As for this clonotype: This may be a read error, as it is one base from a much larger clone. J is TRBJ2-7 and V is TRBV6-5; 11 bases match TRBD1. The CDR3 sequence is 14 residues long. Trimming at V came to 4 bases and at J to 3 bases, leaving 2 bases not matched to a gene. Germline V lookup: CDR1 MNHEY, CDR2 SVGAGI. The CDR3 DNA sequence: TGTGCCAGCAGTTGCGGGACAGGGGGCTACGAGCAGTACTTC. This translates into CASSCGTGGYEQYF.

This clonotype was observed a handful of times. The chain couples TRBV19 to TRBJ2-5; D is uncertain. Germline V gene data show CDR1 as LNHDA and CDR2 as SQIVND (reference sequence). Trimming cost V 9 bases and J 2 bases, with 16 bases left between them. This CDR3 spans 14 amino acids. The DNA for the CDR3 is TGTGCCAGCAGCGCCGGAACAGTTCAAGAGACCCAGTACTTC. This gives the protein CASSAGTVQETQYF. Using reference TRBV19 and TRBJ2-5 for the parts outside the CDR3, the full variable domain is DGGITQSPKYLFRKEGQNVTLSCEQNLNHDAMYWYRQDPGQGLRLIYYSQIVNDFQKGDIAEGYSVSREKKESFPLTVTSAQKNPTAFYLCASSAGTVQETQYFGPGTRLLVL.

V usage is TRBV4-2 and J usage is TRBJ1-6, with D possibly being TRBD1 (5 bases). Trimming took off 1 base at V and 5 bases at J, with 12 bases between the two ends. This CDR3 has 16 residues. Germline CDR1 reads LGHNA; CDR2 reads YNFKEQ. The CDR3 DNA reads TGTGCCAGCAGCCAAGCCTCAGGGATTGATAATTCACCCCTCCACTTT. It is translated as CASSQASGIDNSPLHF.

This clonotype was observed many times. In DNA form, the CDR3 reads TGTGCCAGCAGTGAAAGGACAGGGCGGTATGAGCAGTTCTTC. It encodes CASSERTGRYEQFF. V and J are TRBV6-1 and TRBJ2-1; TRBD1 matches at 8 bases. V was pared by 2 bases and J by 8 bases, with 5 bases of the junction left unmatched. CDR3 length: 14 residues. CDR1 MNHNS and CDR2 SASEGT come from the germline V gene.

The chain couples TRBV20-1 to TRBJ1-1; 9 bases are shared with TRBD1. J lost 5 bases, V lost 7 bases, and 14 bases had no gene match. The V gene's germline CDR1 is DFQATT and CDR2 SNEGSKA (reference sequence). The CDR3 is made up of 15 amino acids. The CDR3 DNA reads as TGCAGTGTTCGGGACAGGGAGAGGGCGAGAACTGAAGCTTTCTTT. Translating gives CSVRDRERARTEAFF.

This chain uses TRBV7-9 with TRBJ2-7, with D perhaps TRBD1 (6 bases). Germline CDR1 SEHNR, CDR2 FQNEAQ (reference sequence). This CDR3 comprises 13 residues. V was cut by 3 bases and J by 5 bases, with 11 bases left in between. CDR3 loop: CASSLDRRDEQYF. The CDR3 bases are TGTGCCAGCAGCTTGGACAGAAGGGACGAGCAGTACTTC.